The entry that follows covers one T cell receptor beta chain sequence. TCRdb reanalysed the RACE reads using MiXCR and keeps one entry per CDR3 protein. The sample gives roughly 100,000 distinct CDR3 sequences, roughly 9.6% of which show up once; 3% to 4% is in the top ten. The data are from a study of human T cells and chemical hapten exposure. Germline V lookup: CDR1 SGHAT, CDR2 FQNNGV. The CDR3 contains 14 residues. Between the trimmed V and J ends, which lost 3 bases and 4 bases, there was a span of 12 bases. Time point given: patch test 1, 2 weeks after DPC sensitization. The sample's treatment: therapeutic diphenylcyclopropenone sensitization with weekly scalp DPC.

Material: whole blood, obtained in connection with sensitization to the hapten diphenylcyclopropenone (DPC). The source is a woman aged 40 to 50 with alopecia areata. Some clones in this sample may be carry-over from other donors' samples. The gene calls are TRBV11-2 and TRBJ1-1; D unresolved. The CDR3: CASSFQSSGTEAFF. CDR3 in DNA: TGTGCCAGCAGCTTTCAGTCCTCTGGCACTGAAGCTTTCTTT.